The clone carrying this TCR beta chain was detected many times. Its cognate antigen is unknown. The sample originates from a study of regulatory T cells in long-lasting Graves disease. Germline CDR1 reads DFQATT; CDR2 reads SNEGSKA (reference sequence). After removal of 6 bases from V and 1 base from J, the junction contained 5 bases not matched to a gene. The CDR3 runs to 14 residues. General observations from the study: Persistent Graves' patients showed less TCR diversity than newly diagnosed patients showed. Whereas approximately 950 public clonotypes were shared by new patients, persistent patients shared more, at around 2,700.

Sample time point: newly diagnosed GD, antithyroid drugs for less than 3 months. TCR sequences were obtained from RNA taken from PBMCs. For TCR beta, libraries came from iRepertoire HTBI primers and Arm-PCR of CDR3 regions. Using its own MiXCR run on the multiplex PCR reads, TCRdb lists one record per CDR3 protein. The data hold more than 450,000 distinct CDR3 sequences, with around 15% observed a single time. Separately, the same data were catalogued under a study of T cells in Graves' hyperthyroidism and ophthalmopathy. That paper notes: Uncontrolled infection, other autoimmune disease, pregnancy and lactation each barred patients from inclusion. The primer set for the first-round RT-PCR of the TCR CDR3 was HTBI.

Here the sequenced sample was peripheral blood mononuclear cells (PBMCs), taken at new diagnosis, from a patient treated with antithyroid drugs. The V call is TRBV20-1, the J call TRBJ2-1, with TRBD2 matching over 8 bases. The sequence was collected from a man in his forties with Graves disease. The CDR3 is CSATGTSSYNEQFF. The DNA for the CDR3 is TGCAGTGCCACTGGGACTAGTTCCTACAATGAGCAGTTCTTC.